A single sample is the source of the 15 T cell receptor beta chains below, sequenced in a study of cytomegalovirus exposure and HLA in healthy donors. Use of 60 Vbeta and 13 Jbeta primers characterized the PCR. Using immunoSEQ multiplex PCR, the repertoire was profiled, and TCRdb retains in-frame clones only, with some absent. In the table there are approximately 160,000 clones, 82% of which are singletons. Input material: PBMCs. These receptors originate from a girl aged 5 to 17 in good health and CMV-seropositive.

The chain uses TRBV5-1 and TRBJ1-1, with 12 nucleotides matching TRBD1. Per the germline V gene, CDR1 is SGHRS and CDR2 is YFSETQ. This CDR3 region has 16 residues. J was trimmed by 0 bases and V by 4 bases; bases with no gene match: 4. CDR3 protein: CASSHGTGGLNTEAFF. The CDR3 DNA follows: TGCGCCAGCAGCCACGGGACAGGGGGCCTGAACACTGAAGCTTTCTTT.

This rearrangement joins TRBV10-2 to TRBJ2-4; D remains unclear. Germline CDR1 WSHSY, CDR2 SAAADI. The CDR3 runs 13 residues. Trimming cost V 6 bases and J 0 bases, with 6 bases left between them. CDR3: CASRQLAKNIQYF. The CDR3 DNA is TGCGCCAGCAGACAATTAGCCAAAAACATTCAGTACTTC.

This clone was seen once. CDR3 residues: CASSLAVTGEQYF. As DNA, the CDR3 is TGCGCCAGCAGCTTGGCCGTGACAGGCGAGCAGTACTTC. The chain employs TRBV5-1 and TRBJ2-7, with D possibly being TRBD1 (6 bases). Germline V lookup: CDR1 SGHRS, CDR2 YFSETQ. CDR3 length: 13 amino acids. Trimming cost V 0 bases and J 6 bases, with 10 bases left between them.

The rearrangement uses TRBV6-1 and TRBJ1-2; 8 bases align to TRBD1. The V gene's germline CDR1 is MNHNS and CDR2 SASEGT. After removal of 6 bases from V and 8 bases from J, the junction contained 14 bases not matched to a gene. The CDR3 length is 15 residues. CDR3 DNA: TGTGCCAGCAGCGGACTTCGAACCGGGACAGGAGGCTACACCTTC. Amino acids: CASSGLRTGTGGYTF.

The chain carries TRBV28 and TRBJ1-2; 9 bases fit TRBD1. The CDR3 length is 13 residues. Trimming cost V 9 bases and J 8 bases; bases outside gene matches: 10. Germline V gene lookup returns CDR1 MDHEN and CDR2 SYDVKM. CDR3 loop: CASTTGGSGGYTF. CDR3 sequence (DNA): TGTGCCAGTACCACAGGGGGCAGCGGGGGCTACACCTTC.

The V call is TRBV13, the J call TRBJ2-1, with 7 bases matching TRBD1. The trim removed 3 bases at V and 4 bases at J, leaving 9 bases unmatched. This CDR3 region has 16 residues. The germline V gene encodes CDR1 PRHDT and CDR2 FYEKMQ (reference sequence). The CDR3 reads CASSFSGTETYNEQFF. In DNA, the CDR3 is TGTGCCAGCAGCTTCTCCGGGACAGAGACGTACAATGAGCAGTTCTTC.

The sample holds a few counts of this clone. This sequence joins TRBV27 and TRBJ2-3, with D possibly being TRBD1 (5 bases). Trimming shortened V by 3 bases and J by 0 bases, and 13 bases separated the two germline ends. Germline-derived CDR1 and CDR2 are MNHEY and SMNVEV (reference sequence). The CDR3 contains 16 residues. The CDR3 loop is CASSFKGRESTDTQYF. The CDR3, as DNA: TGTGCCAGCAGTTTCAAGGGGCGTGAAAGCACAGATACGCAGTATTTT.

This chain uses TRBV28 with TRBJ1-5, with no clear D. From germline, CDR1 is MDHEN and CDR2 SYDVKM. Trimming removed 6 bases from V and 5 bases from J, with 11 bases in between. The CDR3 totals 13 residues. This CDR3 reads CASSPRSDQPQHF. The CDR3, as DNA: TGTGCCAGCAGCCCCAGGTCAGATCAGCCCCAGCATTTT.

As concerns this clone: This sample includes further DNA sequences coding for the same CDR3. The chain links TRBV5-1 to TRBJ2-7; D is perhaps TRBD2 (6 bases). Germline V gene data show CDR1 as SGHRS and CDR2 as YFSETQ. The CDR3 extends over 15 amino acids. V was pared by 4 bases and J by 4 bases, with 18 bases between. CDR3 nucleotide sequence: TGCGCCAGCAGCCTATCCGGGAGTCTTTGGTACGAGCAGTACTTC. Protein sequence: CASSLSGSLWYEQYF.

The gene calls are TRBV28 and TRBJ2-7; the D gene is possibly TRBD2 (5 bases). CDR1 and CDR2 (germline): MDHEN, SYDVKM. The CDR3 runs to 12 residues. Trimming removed 5 bases from V and 4 bases from J, with 9 bases in between. The CDR3 loop is CASSPRGYEQYF. As DNA, the CDR3 is TGTGCCAGCAGTCCCCGGGGATACGAGCAGTACTTC.

This clone has more than one count but fewer than ten. The chain links TRBV4-2 to TRBJ2-6; maybe TRBD1 (6 bases). The length of the CDR3 is 15 residues. The V end was cut by 5 bases, the J end by 4 bases, with 12 bases between. Germline CDR1 reads LGHNA; CDR2 reads YNFKEQ. CDR3 protein: CASSARGLGANVLTF. Here the CDR3 DNA reads TGTGCCAGCAGCGCCAGGGGTCTGGGGGCCAACGTCCTGACTTTC.

The V gene is TRBV9, the J gene TRBJ2-2, with D perhaps matching TRBD1 (7 bases). The ends were cut back, 4 bases at V and 4 bases at J, with 17 bases in the middle. Looked up from germline, CDR1 is SGDLS and CDR2 is YYNGEE. The CDR3 length is 16 residues. The CDR3 is CASSIRGDQGTGELFF. Written as DNA, the CDR3 is TGTGCCAGCAGCATCAGGGGGGATCAAGGCACCGGGGAGCTGTTTTTT. Full variable domain (missing parts from reference TRBV9 and TRBJ2-2): DSGVTQTPKHLITATGQRVTLRCSPRSGDLSVYWYQQSLDQGLQFLIQYYNGEERAKGNILERFSAQQFPDLHSELNLSSLELGDSALYFCASSIRGDQGTGELFFGEGSRLTVL.

This sequence joins TRBV2 and TRBJ2-7; 12 nucleotides agree with TRBD2. The junction had 8 bases not matched to a gene; V was cut back by 11 bases and J by 6 bases. CDR1 and CDR2 from the germline V gene are SNHLY and FYNNEI. The CDR3 is 13 residues long. CDR3 sequence: CASHGLAGIEQYF. In DNA form, the CDR3 reads TGTGCCTCTCACGGACTAGCGGGAATCGAGCAGTACTTC.

This sequence joins TRBV28 and TRBJ1-2; 8 nucleotides align to TRBD1. This CDR3 spans 16 amino acids. In germline, CDR1 is MDHEN, CDR2 SYDVKM. V lost 6 bases and J lost 2; bases outside the gene matches: 11. The CDR3 coding sequence is TGTGCCAGCAGGGAGGACAGGCAGGGGGCGAACTATGGCTACACCTTC. Protein: CASREDRQGANYGYTF.

The chain combines TRBV27 with TRBJ2-7, with TRBD2 as a possible D gene (6 bases). CDR1 and CDR2 (germline): MNHEY, SMNVEV (reference sequence). Trimming stripped 3 bases from V and 0 bases from J, with 9 bases between. The length of the CDR3 is 14 residues. CDR3 region: CASSLGGSSYEQYF. CDR3 coding DNA: TGTGCCAGCAGTTTGGGGGGATCCTCCTACGAGCAGTACTTC.